This TCR beta chain emerged from a study of cytomegalovirus exposure and HLA in healthy donors. Study-level results: Most subjects had HLA-A and HLA-B alleles reportedly predicted accurately by TCR beta sequences.

Comments on this clone: Its antigen is not identified.

Primers: 60 Vbeta forward and 13 Jbeta reverse. Assay used: immunoSEQ multiplex PCR; TCRdb lists only in-frame clones, some missing. The sample includes 85,000 to 110,000 clones, roughly three quarters of them seen just once. It was healthy bone marrow donors who served as donors. V lost 5 bases, J lost 4 bases, and 14 bases lay in between. Germline V gene lookup returns CDR1 LNHDA and CDR2 SQIVND (reference sequence). This CDR3 comprises 15 residues. Input material: PBMCs. J is TRBJ2-2 and V is TRBV19; D ambiguous. The sequence derives from a man in his fifties in good health and CMV-seropositive. CDR3 region: CASSSQRRITGELFF. The CDR3 DNA sequence: TGTGCCAGTAGTTCGCAGCGTCGGATCACCGGGGAGCTGTTTTTT.